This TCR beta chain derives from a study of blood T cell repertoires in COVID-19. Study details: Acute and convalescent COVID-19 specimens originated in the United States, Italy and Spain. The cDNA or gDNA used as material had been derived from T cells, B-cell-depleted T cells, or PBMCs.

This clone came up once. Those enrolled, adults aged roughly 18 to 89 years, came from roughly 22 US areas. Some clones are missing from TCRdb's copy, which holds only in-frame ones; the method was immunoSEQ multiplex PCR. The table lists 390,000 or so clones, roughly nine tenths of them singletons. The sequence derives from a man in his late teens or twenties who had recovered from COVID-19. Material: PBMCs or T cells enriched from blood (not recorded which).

The CDR3 is CASSSGTGRIEVLNQPQHF. CDR3 DNA sequence: TGTGCCAGCAGTTCCGGGACAGGGCGCATCGAAGTATTGAATCAGCCCCAGCATTTT. J is TRBJ1-5 and V is TRBV6-2 or TRBV6-3; 9 bases are shared with TRBD1. V lost 4 bases, J lost 4 bases, and 17 bases stayed unmatched. The germline CDR1 and CDR2 sequences are MNHEY and SVGEGT. This CDR3 spans 19 amino acids.